Listed here is a single T cell receptor (beta chain). What it binds is not known. This sample was taken from a study of CD4 T cells in relation to SARS-CoV-2 and coronaviruses. Study summary: TCR beta CDR3s were sequenced after roughly 10-day antigen culture of PBMCs.

CD4+ T cells from unexposed donors were obtained before the COVID-19 pandemic (2011-2018). Isolation of CD4+ T cells took place after less than 13 days in culture. TCRdb's table, derived via immunoSEQ multiplex PCR, lists solely in-frame clones and lacks some. This sample yields 9,500 to 12,000 clones, of which around 68% are seen a single time; roughly 18% belongs to the top ten. This sequence originates from a human donor in good health. The sequencing sample was made of CD4+ T cells from PBMCs, cultured in vitro.

CDR3 bases: TGCGCCAGCAGCCCGTCAGGGTTAGGGGGGGGCAATCAGCCCCAGCATTTT. Encoded protein: CASSPSGLGGGNQPQHF. V gene TRBV4-1 combines with J gene TRBJ1-5; a possible D gene is TRBD1 (6 bases). V lost 4 bases to trimming and J lost 2 bases, with 18 bases between them. Germline V gene data show CDR1 as MGHRA and CDR2 as YSYEKL. There are 17 residues in the CDR3.